This T cell receptor (beta chain) was captured by sequencing in a study of T cells in Graves' hyperthyroidism and ophthalmopathy. The V end lost 6 bases, the J end lost 2 bases, and 16 bases lay between the germline ends. CDR1 MDHEN and CDR2 SYDVKM come from the germline V gene. The CDR3 is 16 residues long. This clonotype was detected ten times or more. Amplified TCR beta CDR3 regions derived from RNA transcripts. HTBI primers drove first-round RT-PCR of the TCR CDR3. TCRdb called the multiplex PCR reads again in MiXCR, with one record for every CDR3 protein. This sample has fewer than 300,000 distinct CDR3 sequences; 12% to 15% occur once, and the top ten carry roughly 30%.

The receptor's source is a woman aged 45-60 years with Graves' hyperthyroidism that later progressed to Graves' ophthalmopathy. The sample comprised blood. The rearrangement links TRBV28 to TRBJ2-2; perhaps D is TRBD1 or TRBD2 (6 bases each). The CDR3 coding sequence is TGTGCCAGCAGCCGCATAACAGGGACTAACACCGGGGAGCTGTTTTTT. This translates into CASSRITGTNTGELFF.